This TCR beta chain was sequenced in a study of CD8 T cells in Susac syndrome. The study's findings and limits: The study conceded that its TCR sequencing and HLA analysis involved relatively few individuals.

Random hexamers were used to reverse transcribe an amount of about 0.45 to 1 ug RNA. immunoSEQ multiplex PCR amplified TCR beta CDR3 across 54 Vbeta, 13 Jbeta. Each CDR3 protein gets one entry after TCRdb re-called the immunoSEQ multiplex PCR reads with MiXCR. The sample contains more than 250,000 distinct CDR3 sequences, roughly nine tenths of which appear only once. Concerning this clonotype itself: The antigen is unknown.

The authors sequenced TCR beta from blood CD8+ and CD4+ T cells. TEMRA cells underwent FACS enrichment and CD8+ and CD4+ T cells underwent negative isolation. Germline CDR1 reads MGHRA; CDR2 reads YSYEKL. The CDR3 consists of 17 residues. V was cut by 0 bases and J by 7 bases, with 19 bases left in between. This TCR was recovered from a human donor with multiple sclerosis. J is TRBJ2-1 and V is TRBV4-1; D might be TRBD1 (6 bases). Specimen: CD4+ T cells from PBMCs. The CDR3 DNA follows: TGCGCCAGCAGCCAAGACCTCCTCCAGGGGCGTCGAAATGAGCAGTTCTTC. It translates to CASSQDLLQGRRNEQFF.